The present entry profiles one TCR beta chain with its context. These data belong to a study of OX40 agonist ivuxolimab in advanced cancers. The method was immunoSEQ multiplex PCR; TCRdb's version includes in-frame clones alone and lacks a portion of them. The sample holds tens of thousands of clones, 70% to 90% seen once. Germline V gives CDR1 KGHSH, CDR2 LQKENI. The CDR3 loop spans 12 amino acids. V was clipped by 1 base and J by 5 bases, with 6 bases between them. The sequencing used CD4+ or CD8+ T cells sorted from blood, collected in a trial of the OX40 agonist ivuxolimab. The chain has TRBV18 and TRBJ2-7, with no clear D. The receptor comes from an adult with an advanced solid tumor such as melanoma, head and neck, liver or kidney cancer. Here the CDR3 reads CASSPRRDEQYF. CDR3 DNA: TGTGCCAGCTCACCACGTAGGGACGAGCAGTACTTC.